The T cell receptor (beta chain) described here comes from a study of T cell responses to AZD1222 COVID-19 vaccine. Whole-study findings and limits: Epitopes outside B.1.351 and B.1.1.7 mutated regions reportedly drew nearly half of spike TCRs.

Remarks on this clone: Its specificity is unknown.

The length of the CDR3 is 17 residues. J was trimmed by 3 bases and V by 4 bases; bases with no gene match: 8. Germline CDR1 is SGHRS and CDR2 is YFSETQ. Clones were sequenced by immunoSEQ multiplex PCR, and TCRdb holds only the in-frame ones, with some missing. The repertoire includes some 250,000 clones, around 93% of them detected once, and 0.55% sits in the top ten. Source: peripheral blood, taken 28 days after the second AZD1222 dose. This receptor was taken from an adult who received the AZD1222 COVID-19 vaccine. V usage is TRBV5-1 and J usage is TRBJ2-2; 11 nucleotides match TRBD2. CDR3 region: CASSMHPGLADTGELFF. The CDR3 nucleotides read TGCGCCAGCAGCATGCACCCGGGACTAGCGGACACCGGGGAGCTGTTTTTT.